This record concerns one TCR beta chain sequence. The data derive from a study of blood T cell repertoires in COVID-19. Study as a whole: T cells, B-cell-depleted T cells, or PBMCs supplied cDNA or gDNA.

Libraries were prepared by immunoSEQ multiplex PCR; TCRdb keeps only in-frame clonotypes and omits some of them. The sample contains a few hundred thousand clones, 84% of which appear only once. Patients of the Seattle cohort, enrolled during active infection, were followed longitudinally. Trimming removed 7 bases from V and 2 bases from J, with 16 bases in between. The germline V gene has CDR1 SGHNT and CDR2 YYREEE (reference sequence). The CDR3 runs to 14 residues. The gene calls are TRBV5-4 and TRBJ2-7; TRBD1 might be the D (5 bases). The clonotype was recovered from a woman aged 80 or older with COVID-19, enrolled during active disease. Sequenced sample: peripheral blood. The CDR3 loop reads CASRPYIGAYEQYF. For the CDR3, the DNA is TGTGCCAGCCGCCCATATATAGGGGCCTACGAGCAGTACTTC.